This paragraph covers one T cell receptor (beta chain) sequence. This entry comes from a study of blood T cell repertoires in COVID-19. Across the study: Whether acute or convalescent, the COVID-19 samples came from the United States, Italy and Spain. PBMCs, B-cell-depleted T cells, or T cells provided the cDNA or gDNA that made up the material.

The J segment lost 5 bases and the V segment lost 3 bases, leaving 14 bases of the junction unmatched. The CDR3 has 18 residues. The V gene's germline CDR1 is SGHNT and CDR2 YYREEE (reference sequence). Original analysis: Researchers report that nucleated cell counts were estimated from reference gene primer amplification. The repertoire was sequenced with immunoSEQ multiplex PCR; TCRdb's copy has only in-frame clones and lacks some. The V and J calls and clone size are taken from that table; D and trimming were inferred from the DNA. This table has under 300,000 clones, around 83% appearing once. This TCR came from a woman aged 18-29 years with acute or convalescent COVID-19. The chain carries TRBV5-4 and TRBJ2-1, with 10 bases that match TRBD2. Source material: peripheral blood. This CDR3 is CASSWGWEREGPDNEQFF. The CDR3 bases are TGTGCCAGCAGCTGGGGTTGGGAGCGGGAGGGCCCCGACAATGAGCAGTTCTTC.